The 6 T cell receptor beta chains presented below share a single source sample, sequenced in a study of blood T cell repertoires in COVID-19. Generated by immunoSEQ multiplex PCR, the TCRdb table keeps only in-frame clones and is missing some. The sample includes 150,000 or so clones, roughly 87% seen only once; the top ten take 5%. The material sequenced was peripheral blood. The receptors originated from a human donor in a cohort sampled during active COVID-19.

The chain is built from TRBV27 and TRBJ1-1; 8 bases match TRBD1. The CDR3 sequence is 16 residues long. Germline V gene sequence: CDR1 MNHEY, CDR2 SMNVEV (reference sequence). The J segment lost 7 bases and the V segment lost 6 bases, leaving 16 bases of the junction unmatched. CDR3 region: CASSYPNTGGSSEAFF. DNA of the CDR3: TGTGCCAGCAGCTATCCTAACACAGGGGGTAGTAGTGAAGCTTTCTTT.

J is TRBJ1-2 and V is TRBV14; no firm D call. Germline V gives CDR1 SGHDN, CDR2 FVKESK. The CDR3 runs 15 residues. V dropped 1 base and J dropped 8 bases, with 17 bases sitting between them. The CDR3 region has the DNA TGTGCCAGCAGCCAAGTAACGGGCCCACGGAGGGGCTACACCTTC. It translates to CASSQVTGPRRGYTF.

V usage is TRBV5-5 and J usage is TRBJ2-2; a possible D gene is TRBD1 (5 bases). The CDR3 extends over 16 amino acids. Deletions cut 1 base from V and 4 bases from J, with 14 bases between. CDR1 is SGHKS, CDR2 YYEKEE, per germline (reference sequence). This CDR3 is CASSLRVLGPTGELFF. The CDR3 nucleotides read TGTGCCAGCAGCTTGAGGGTCCTGGGGCCCACCGGGGAGCTGTTTTTT.

The table lists this clone with a count of one. The chain combines TRBV6-2 or TRBV6-3 with TRBJ2-7; 13 bases are a match to TRBD2. This CDR3 has 16 residues. V gave up 4 bases and J gave up 7 bases; unmatched junction bases: 10. CDR1 is MNHEY, CDR2 SVGEGT, per germline. Here the CDR3 DNA reads TGTGCCAGCAGTTCGCCCTTACTAGCGGGAGGGTGGGAGCAGTACTTC. This encodes CASSSPLLAGGWEQYF.

There are a few counts of this clone. This sequence joins TRBV7-9 and TRBJ1-1, with D unclear. Germline V gene data show CDR1 as SEHNR and CDR2 as FQNEAQ (reference sequence). V was pared by 3 bases and J by 3 bases, with 14 bases between. This CDR3 region has 15 residues. Here the CDR3 reads CASSFNSLRDTEAFF. The CDR3 DNA is TGTGCCAGCAGCTTTAACAGTCTCCGAGACACTGAAGCTTTCTTT.

This chain joins TRBV19 and TRBJ2-7; D not resolved. Germline values: CDR1 LNHDA, CDR2 SQIVND (reference sequence). The CDR3 has 12 residues. V lost 5 bases, J lost 4 bases, and 9 bases lay in between. Here the CDR3 reads CASSFPGYEQYF. The CDR3 DNA is TGTGCCAGTAGTTTCCCGGGTTACGAGCAGTACTTC.